Sequencing of this TCR beta chain was carried out in a study of shared clonotypes between healthy human individuals (dated by TCRdb to 2018 to 2021). For the study in its entirety: The cohort comprised a couple of women and three men aged 18 to 49 years. Per donor, three plates each were used for CD4 naive and CD4 memory, two for CD8 naive, and one for CD8 memory. Different laboratories and diverse techniques were used to prepare libraries and sequence TCR repertoires, to increase sequencing depth and limit assay-specific biases. The study deeply sequenced blood TCR repertoires of about five healthy adults to estimate repertoire size and the extent of clonotype sharing between individuals. Per donor, leukapheresis produced somewhere between about 0.94 and 8.9 billion PBMCs.

V loses 0 bases of germline sequence and J loses 0 bases, and the interval between the two ends is 5 bases. The CDR3 sequence holds 15 residues, the cysteine and phenylalanine included. Only the CDR3 DNA stays, 45 bases, in frame from base 1. The germline V gene sets CDR1 to MNHEY and CDR2 to SVGAGI. General findings and caveats noted by the study authors: When several donors were compared, the shared fraction of clonotypes was about 5.2% for naive CD4, 3.5% to 4% for naive CD8, 2% to 2.5% for memory CD4, and around 0.4% for memory CD8. Pairwise subsampling indicated that sequencing depth was expected to affect the degree of clonotype sharing among donors. Even with the large sequencing depth, rarefaction of the sorted-subset datasets indicated that sequencing was incomplete. Sampling was limited to blood, and TCR repertoires in tissue likely differ from TCR repertoires in blood. The small number of donors limited the genetic and exposure-history diversity represented. Naive subsets generally had larger estimated clonotype richness than memory subsets. Clonotypes shared by all four sorted-subset donors showed higher generation probabilities than non-shared clonotypes.

Using the deep immunoSEQ assay, multiplex PCR amplified TCR CDR3 regions from genomic DNA. Genomic DNA extracted from each cell subset was distributed evenly over all wells of several immunoSEQ 96-well plates, and each plate served as one replicate. Each replicate PCR for sorted subsets received approximately 220 ng genomic DNA, equal to about 29,000 T cell genomes. Purified libraries were measured with a Qubit 3.0 fluorometer, size-checked on a Bioanalyzer 2100, and measured again with the KAPA Library Quantification kit. Every immunoSEQ 96-well plate was sequenced on a separate single-read 150-cycle Illumina NextSeq 550 flow cell. Per the original workflow: Because the immunoSEQ output included only junctional sequences and no quality scores, the filtering could not be the same as the filtering used for full-length reads. To assign V/J genes and CDR3, sequences were annotated against IMGT germline references using PyIR, a Python wrapper for IgBLAST v1.9. Reads were removed for weak V/J assignments (E-value above 1e-6), missing CDR3, stop codons, out-of-frame junctions, or ambiguous translated residues. V3J clonotypes were defined by identical inferred V gene, J gene, and CDR3 amino acid sequence. Percentage overlap between repertoires was computed as shared unique clonotypes divided by the size of the smaller repertoire. Richness of each repertoire was evaluated using RTK rarefaction, the Chao1 estimator, and Recon v2.1 estimates of unobserved clonotypes. For all TCRbeta clonotypes obtained by the gDNA method from a few donors, generation probabilities were computed with OLGA. Drawn from immuneACCESS, this table holds only the in-frame rearrangements with V and J called that TCRdb kept. Clones are partly lost; checked studies trace under half to an unresolved V gene and leave the rest unexplained. V, J and clone size derive from that table, while D and trimming were established from the DNA sequence. Within this sample are about 520,000 clones, with approximately 95% of them counted one time only. Jointly, the top ten make up about 0.06% of the sample.

The donors were healthy, HIV-negative adults with no recently reported acute infections or vaccinations. Every donor was a Caucasian adult living in Nashville, Tennessee, USA. CD4+ T cells were enriched by magnetic negative selection; naive cells were then positively selected on CD45RA, and the negative fraction formed the memory subset. Blood was obtained by leukapheresis, after which PBMCs were separated by Ficoll-Histopaque density gradient centrifugation and cryopreserved in liquid nitrogen vapor phase. Purity and quantity of every magnetically sorted T cell population were checked by analytical flow cytometry. From each sorted fraction, genomic DNA was isolated and quantified by UV absorbance on a Nanodrop 2000c. As regards this clone: It has no known antigen specificity. Base qualities are not at hand, and no much larger clone is one base apart.

This clonotype originated in a woman aged 25 to 45 in good health. The receptor chain draws on TRBV6-5 and TRBJ2-2; the D gene cannot be resolved reliably. Sequenced: naive CD4+ T cells sorted from blood. The sample's cell subset or site label, decoded: CD45RA+ positively selected. The nucleotide sequence reads TGTGCCAGCAGTTACTCAGGGCCGAACACCGGGGAGCTGTTTTTT. Its amino acids are CASSYSGPNTGELFF.